These 7 T cell receptor beta chains originate from one sample sequenced in a study of T cell clonality in common variable immunodeficiency. Study-level findings and limits: Reportedly, TCR beta sequences from common variable immunodeficiency showed fewer deletions and N-nucleotide insertions.

These TCRs' antigens remain unknown. Sequenced by immunoSEQ multiplex PCR; TCRdb stores in-frame clones only, minus some. Recorded here are 7,000 to 9,500 clones, none singletons. Sequencing was carried out using peripheral blood mononuclear cells. Source of these receptors: a human donor with common variable immunodeficiency.

This clone was observed many times. The read terminates 3 residues before the CDR3 end, so the remaining end is supplied by the germline J gene. The chain links TRBV5-4 to TRBJ1-2; 12 nucleotides agree with TRBD1. The trim removed 3 bases at V and 7 bases at J, leaving 7 bases unmatched. This CDR3 has 15 amino acids. Germline V CDR1 and CDR2: SGHNT, YYREEE (reference sequence). The sequenced CDR3 bases are TGTGCCAGCAGCTGGGGACAGGGGGCTTACAGTGGC. Translation gives CASSWGQGAYSG. From start to end, the CDR3 is CASSWGQGAYSGYTF.

This clone rates as medium-sized. The CDR3 bases that were read are TGTGCCAGTAGTGCAGCCGGGACAAGGGCCCCAGGGACC. Translating it yields CASSAAGTRAPGT. The CDR3 in its entirety is CASSAAGTRAPGTQYF. The chain carries TRBV19 and TRBJ2-5; possible D gene TRBD1, 6 bases. The read comes to an end 3 residues before the CDR3 does, leaving the germline J gene to fill in the end. The CDR3 loop spans 16 amino acids. Germline loops: CDR1 LNHDA, CDR2 SQIVND (reference sequence). V dropped 5 bases and J dropped 7 bases, with 23 bases sitting between them.

At least ten counts were recorded for this clone. The CDR3 is cut off 3 residues early in the read; its end comes from the germline J gene. V and J are TRBV19 and TRBJ2-3; a possible D gene is TRBD1 (6 bases). The CDR3 extends over 14 amino acids. The V gene's germline CDR1 is LNHDA and CDR2 SQIVND (reference sequence). V was trimmed by 4 bases and J by 3 bases, leaving 11 bases between them. The CDR3 loop is CASSTRQATDTQYF. The DNA read from the CDR3 is TGTGCCAGTAGTACGAGACAGGCAACAGATACG.

This clone showed up many times. The sequenced fragment ends 3 residues before the CDR3 boundary, so the rest is inferred from the germline J gene. V and J are TRBV5-1 and TRBJ1-2, with 8 nucleotides matching TRBD1. The CDR3 runs 17 residues. Per germline, CDR1 SGHRS and CDR2 YFSETQ. V trimming: 0 bases; J trimming: 6 bases; junction bases outside the gene matches: 13. The covered CDR3 bases are TGCGCCAGCAGCTTGGATCATATGGGGCAGGGGGCAGATGGC. Residues: CASSLDHMGQGADG. The CDR3, in full, reads CASSLDHMGQGADGYTF.

Ten or more counts support this clone. The sequence runs out 3 residues before the end of the CDR3; the remainder is reconstructed from the germline J gene. The chain recombines TRBV20-1 with TRBJ2-3; tentatively, D is TRBD2 (7 bases). CDR1 and CDR2 from the germline V gene are DFQATT and SNEGSKA (reference sequence). The ends were cut back, 0 bases at V and 2 bases at J, with 15 bases in the middle. This CDR3 is 16 amino acids long. CDR3 in amino acids: CSARDGAGATTDTQYF. The CDR3 DNA, read in part, is TGCAGTGCTAGAGACGGGGCGGGGGCCACCACAGATACG.

This clone was counted at least ten times. The part of the CDR3 DNA that was read is TGCGCCAGCAGCCCCCCCGGGACAGGGGTCTACAATGAG. This gives the protein CASSPPGTGVYNE. The whole CDR3 sequence is CASSPPGTGVYNEQFF. V usage is TRBV5-1 and J usage is TRBJ2-1, with 10 bases fitting TRBD1. With the read ending 3 residues before the CDR3 end, the germline J gene is used to fill in that end. The CDR3 is 16 residues long. Germline loops: CDR1 SGHRS, CDR2 YFSETQ. V lost 4 bases to trimming and J lost 3 bases; unmatched junction nucleotides: 7. Full variable domain (rest looked up from reference TRBV5-1 and TRBJ2-1): KAGVTQTPRYLIKTRGQQVTLSCSPISGHRSVSWYQQTPGQGLQFLFEYFSETQRNKGNFPGRFSGRQFSNSRSEMNVSTLELGDSALYLCASSPPGTGVYNEQFFGPGTRLTVL.

Ten or more counts support this clone. The CDR3 is cut off 3 residues early in the read; its end comes from the germline J gene. The chain carries TRBV2 and TRBJ1-6; TRBD1 matches 7 bases. The CDR3 covers 17 residues. The V gene end was trimmed by 0 bases and the J gene end by 5 bases; junction bases not matched to a gene: 7. CDR1 is SNHLY and CDR2 is FYNNEI in the germline V gene. The sequenced part of the CDR3 DNA is TGTGCCAGCAGTGAAGCAGGGGGCACCCTCGATAATTCACCC. Encoded protein: CASSEAGGTLDNSP. The full CDR3 is CASSEAGGTLDNSPLHF.